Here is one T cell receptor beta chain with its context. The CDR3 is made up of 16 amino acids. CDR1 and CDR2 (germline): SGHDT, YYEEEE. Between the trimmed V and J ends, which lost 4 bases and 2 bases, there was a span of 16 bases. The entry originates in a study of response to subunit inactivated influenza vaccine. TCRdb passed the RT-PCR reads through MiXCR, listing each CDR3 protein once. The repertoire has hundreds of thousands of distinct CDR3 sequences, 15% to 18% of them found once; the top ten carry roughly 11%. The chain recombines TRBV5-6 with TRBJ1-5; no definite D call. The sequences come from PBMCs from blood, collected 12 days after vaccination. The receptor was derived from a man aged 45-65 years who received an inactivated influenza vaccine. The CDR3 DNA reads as TGTGCCAGCAGCCGGTGGGCGGGCGACGGCAATCAGCCCCAGCATTTT. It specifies CASSRWAGDGNQPQHF.